The sample holds a few counts of the clone carrying this TCR beta chain. Trimming removed 4 bases from V and 5 bases from J; junction bases left unmatched: 5. The CDR3 runs 14 residues. TCRdb reprocessed the RT-PCR reads with MiXCR, giving one entry per CDR3 protein. The table lists approximately 720,000 distinct CDR3 sequences, 14% of them singletons. Source material: memory CD4+ T cells from blood. The rearrangement joins TRBV12-3 or TRBV12-4 to TRBJ2-5, with 9 bases that match TRBD2. The clonotype comes from a female donor in good health, serving as a healthy control. CDR3 DNA: TGTGCCAGCAGTTCTAGCGGGGAAGACGAGACCCAGTACTTC. It encodes CASSSSGEDETQYF.